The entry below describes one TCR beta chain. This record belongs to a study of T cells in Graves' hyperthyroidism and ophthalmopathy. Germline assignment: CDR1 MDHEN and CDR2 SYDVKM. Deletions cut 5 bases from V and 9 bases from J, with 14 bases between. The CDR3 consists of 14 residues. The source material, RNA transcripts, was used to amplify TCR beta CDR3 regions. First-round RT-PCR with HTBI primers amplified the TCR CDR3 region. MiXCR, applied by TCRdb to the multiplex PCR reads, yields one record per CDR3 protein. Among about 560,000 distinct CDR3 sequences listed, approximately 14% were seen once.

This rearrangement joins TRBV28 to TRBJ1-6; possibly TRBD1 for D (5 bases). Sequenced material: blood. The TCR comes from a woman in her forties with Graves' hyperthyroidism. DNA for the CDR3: TGTGCCAGCAGTGAATCGGGGCAAGGTTCACCCCTCCACTTT. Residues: CASSESGQGSPLHF. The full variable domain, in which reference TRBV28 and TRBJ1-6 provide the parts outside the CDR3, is DVKVTQSSRYLVKRTGEKVFLECVQDMDHENMFWYRQDPGLGLRLIYFSYDVKMKEKGDIPEGYSVSREKKERFSLILESASTNQTSMYLCASSESGQGSPLHFGNGTRLTVT.